The rows below give T cell receptor beta chains drawn from one sample of a study of T cells in localized non-small cell lung cancer. Sequencing used immunoSEQ multiplex PCR; TCRdb keeps in-frame clones, though not all of them. The sample holds some 50,000 clones; over 80% are singletons and the top ten take 17%. Material: peripheral blood mononuclear cells, obtained before any cancer treatment. The receptors were sampled from a man between 35 and 75 years old with stage III lung adenocarcinoma. Both conserved end residues are part of each CDR3. The D gene is left open where the match is weak. Size values are once, few and many counts, or a class for expanded clones, and some rows have none.

J gene | V gene | clone size | D gene | CDR3 DNA | CDR3 protein
TRBJ2-7 | TRBV6-5 | few | - | TGTGCCAGCAGACGCAAGGACAGCTCCTACGAGCAGTACTTC | CASRRKDSSYEQYF
TRBJ1-2 | TRBV28 | once | - | TGTGCCAGCAGTTTAGGCAGCCTCTATGGCTACACCTTC | CASSLGSLYGYTF
TRBJ2-7 | TRBV5-5 | - | - | TGTGCCAGCAGCTTGGGGACAGCGTCCTACGAGCAGTACTTC | CASSLGTASYEQYF
TRBJ2-7 | TRBV7-2 | - | TRBD2 | TGTGCCAGCAGCTCGACTCCGGGACTAGCGGGAGGACCGCGGGACTTC | CASSSTPGLAGGPRDF
TRBJ2-5 | TRBV9 | - | - | TGTGCCAGCAGCGCCCGTGAGGGTTTCCAAGAGACCCAGTACTTC | CASSAREGFQETQYF
TRBJ2-1 | TRBV30 | once | - | TGTGCCTGGAGAGGTGGAATCGGGCATGAGCAGTTCTTC | CAWRGGIGHEQFF
TRBJ2-5 | TRBV14 | - | - | TGTGCCAGCAGCCTACTAATGAAAAAGACCCAGTACTTC | CASSLLMKKTQYF
TRBJ1-1 | TRBV12-5 | - | TRBD1 | TGTGCTAGTGGTGAAAGCACAGGGGGGGACACTGAAGCTTTCTTT | CASGESTGGDTEAFF
TRBJ1-6 | TRBV30 | - | - | TGTGCCTGGCAGACCAAGAATAATTCACCCCTCCACTTT | CAWQTKNNSPLHF
TRBJ2-7 | TRBV27 | - | - | TGTGCCAGTAGTCAGTACGAAGAGCAGTACTTC | CASSQYEEQYF
TRBJ2-7 | TRBV28 | - | - | TGTGCCACATACCGGGCATCGACCCCCCAGCAGTACTTC | CATYRASTPQQYF
TRBJ2-1 | TRBV29-1 | - | - | TGCAGCGCCTCCCCCGGCGTAGGGGATGAGCAGTTCTTC | CSASPGVGDEQFF
TRBJ2-7 | TRBV5-1 | - | TRBD2 | TGCGCCAGCAGCGATACTAGCGGGGGAGGAAACGAGCAGTACTTC | CASSDTSGGGNEQYF
TRBJ2-5 | TRBV5-6 | once | - | TGTGCCAGCAGCTTGTACCAAGAGACCCAGTACTTC | CASSLYQETQYF
TRBJ2-3 | TRBV9 | few | TRBD2 | TGTGCCAGCAGCGTAGAGACTAGCGGGTCTCCTAGCACAGATACGCAGTATTTT | CASSVETSGSPSTDTQYF
TRBJ1-2 | TRBV9 | - | - | TGTGCCAGCAGCCCCCACCGGACAGCAGACTATGGCTACACCTTC | CASSPHRTADYGYTF
TRBJ1-5 | TRBV10-3 | - | TRBD1 | TGTGCCATCAGTGGGGGACAGAATCAGCCCCAGCATTTT | CAISGGQNQPQHF
TRBJ2-2 | TRBV30 | - | - | TGTGCCTGGAATGGCGACACCGGGGAGCTGTTTTTT | CAWNGDTGELFF
TRBJ2-1 | TRBV5-1 | - | TRBD1 | TGCGCCAGCAGCTTGGACAGGGGGCTCGATGAGCAGTTCTTC | CASSLDRGLDEQFF
TRBJ2-6 | TRBV2 | few | - | TGTGCCAGCACGGCCGGGGCCAACGTCCTGACTTTC | CASTAGANVLTF
TRBJ2-1 | TRBV4-2 | - | TRBD2 | TGTGCCAGCAGCCAAGAGGGTAGCGGGGGGCGTTACAATGAGCAGTTCTTC | CASSQEGSGGRYNEQFF
TRBJ2-4 | TRBV2 | - | TRBD1 | TGTGCCAGCAGGGACACGGGACAGGGTTACATTCAGTACTTC | CASRDTGQGYIQYF
TRBJ2-7 | TRBV19 | - | TRBD2 | TGTGCCAGTAGTGGGACTAGCGGAGGGTCCTACGAGCAGTACTTC | CASSGTSGGSYEQYF
TRBJ1-2 | TRBV19 | - | - | TGTGCCAGTAGTATAGGGGAGACTGGCTATGGCTACACCTTC | CASSIGETGYGYTF
TRBJ1-2 | TRBV6-5 | - | TRBD1 | TGTGCCAGCAGTAAAACAGGGGGCTTAGCCTATGGCTACACCTTC | CASSKTGGLAYGYTF
TRBJ2-1 | TRBV9 | - | - | TGTGCCAGCAGCCCGAGGGCACCCGGGGACTACAATGAGCAGTTCTTC | CASSPRAPGDYNEQFF
TRBJ2-3 | TRBV7-3 | - | TRBD2 | TGTGCCAGCAGCTTGGGGGGGGGTACAACAGATACGCAGTATTTT | CASSLGGGTTDTQYF
TRBJ2-7 | TRBV11-3 | - | - | TGTGCCAGCAAAGATTCCGTAACTAGCAGTGAGAATGCCTACGAGCAGTACTTC | CASKDSVTSSENAYEQYF
TRBJ1-1 | TRBV30 | few | - | TGTGCCTGGAGTAGATCGGGTGAAGCTTTCTTT | CAWSRSGEAFF
TRBJ2-5 | TRBV4-1 | - | - | TGCGCCAGCAGCCAAGGAGTCATGGAGACCCAGTACTTC | CASSQGVMETQYF
TRBJ2-3 | TRBV29-1 | - | TRBD1 | TGCAGCGTTGAAGTAGACAGGGCGACAGATACGCAGTATTTT | CSVEVDRATDTQYF
TRBJ2-5 | TRBV11-1 | - | - | TGTGCCAGCAGCCTAGAGGCTGGGGCCGGTGGGACCCAGTACTTC | CASSLEAGAGGTQYF
TRBJ1-2 | TRBV7-9 | - | TRBD1 | TGTGCCAGCAGCATTCTGGACAGGGCGAACTATGGCTACACCTTC | CASSILDRANYGYTF
TRBJ2-5 | TRBV11-1 | - | TRBD1 | TGTGCCAGCAGCTTAGCGACAGGGACAGAGACCCAGTACTTC | CASSLATGTETQYF
TRBJ2-6 | TRBV19 | - | - | TGTGCCACCAAGGACACAGGTGGGGCCAACGTCCTGACTTTC | CATKDTGGANVLTF
TRBJ2-6 | TRBV5-1 | - | - | TGCGCCAGCAGCCAGCAGGGTCTCTCTGGGGCCAACGTCCTGACTTTC | CASSQQGLSGANVLTF
TRBJ2-7 | TRBV19 | - | - | TGTGCCAGCTCCTTGGGGGGAATCAACGAGCAGTACTTC | CASSLGGINEQYF
TRBJ2-3 | TRBV4-1 | - | - | TGCGCCAGCGCGCCTTCTGGGACTTTCACAGATACGCAGTATTTT | CASAPSGTFTDTQYF
TRBJ1-1 | TRBV5-1 | - | TRBD1 | TGCGCCAGCAGCGCCCTGACAGGGGGCGAGGCTGAAGCTTTCTTT | CASSALTGGEAEAFF
TRBJ1-6 | TRBV13 | - | - | TGTGCCAGCAGTCGGGGGGGCTCACCCCTCCACTTT | CASSRGGSPLHF
TRBJ2-4 | TRBV6-1 | - | TRBD2 | TGTGCCAGCGGGCGACTAGCGGAGAGGGTGGGCATTCAGTACTTC | CASGRLAERVGIQYF
TRBJ2-3 | TRBV9 | - | TRBD2 | TGTGCCAGCAGCCCTAGCGGGACCACCACAGATACGCAGTATTTT | CASSPSGTTTDTQYF
TRBJ2-1 | TRBV9 | - | TRBD2 | TGTGCCAGCAGCGCCCCCTGGCGGCGGGGGGGGTACATCAATGAGCAGTTCTTC | CASSAPWRRGGYINEQFF
TRBJ2-2 | TRBV7-3 | - | - | TGTGCCAGCAGCGCGGGGTCGGGCACCGGGGAGCTGTTTTTT | CASSAGSGTGELFF
TRBJ2-1 | TRBV7-3 | - | TRBD1 | TGTGCCAGCAGCCCCGGGACAGTCAATGAGCAGTTCTTC | CASSPGTVNEQFF
TRBJ1-2 | TRBV7-3 | - | - | TGTGCCAGCAGCTTCACAGGGTCGGATGGCTACACCTTC | CASSFTGSDGYTF
TRBJ1-1 | TRBV5-1 | - | TRBD1 | TGCGCCAGCAGCCCGGGACAGGGGATCGTCACTGAAGCTTTCTTT | CASSPGQGIVTEAFF
TRBJ1-6 | TRBV19 | - | TRBD1 | TGTGCCAGCTCTTGGACAGGGGGCCTGAATTCACCCCTCCACTTT | CASSWTGGLNSPLHF
TRBJ2-7 | TRBV11-2 | - | - | TGTGCCAGCAGCCCTGGGGAACGGCAGTACTTC | CASSPGERQYF
TRBJ2-7 | TRBV7-2 | once | TRBD2 | TGTGCCAGCAGCCCAGCGATCGGGACTAGGTACGAGCAGTACTTC | CASSPAIGTRYEQYF
TRBJ2-7 | TRBV7-9 | - | - | TGTGCCAGCAGCCCAACCTCCTACGAGCAGTACTTC | CASSPTSYEQYF